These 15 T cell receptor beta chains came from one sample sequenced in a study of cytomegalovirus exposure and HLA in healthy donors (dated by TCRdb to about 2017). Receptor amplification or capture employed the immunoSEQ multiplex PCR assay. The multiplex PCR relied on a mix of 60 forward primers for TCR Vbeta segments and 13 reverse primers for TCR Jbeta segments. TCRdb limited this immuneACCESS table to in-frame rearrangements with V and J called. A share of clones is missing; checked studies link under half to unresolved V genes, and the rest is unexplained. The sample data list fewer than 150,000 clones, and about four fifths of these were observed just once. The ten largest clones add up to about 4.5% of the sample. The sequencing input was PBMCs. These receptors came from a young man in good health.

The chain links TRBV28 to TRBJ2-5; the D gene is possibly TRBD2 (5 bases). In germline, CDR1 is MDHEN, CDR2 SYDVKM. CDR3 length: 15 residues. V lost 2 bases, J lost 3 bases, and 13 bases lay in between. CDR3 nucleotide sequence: TGTGCCAGCAGTTTAGGAGGACCCTCCAAAGAGACCCAGTACTTC. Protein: CASSLGGPSKETQYF.

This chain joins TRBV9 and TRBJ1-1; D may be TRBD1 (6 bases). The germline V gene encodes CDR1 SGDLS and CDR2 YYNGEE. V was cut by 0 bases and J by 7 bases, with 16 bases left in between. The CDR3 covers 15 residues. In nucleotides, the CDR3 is TGTGCCAGCAGCGTAGGGACGGACAGACCGATTGAAGCTTTCTTT. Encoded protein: CASSVGTDRPIEAFF.

CDR3 DNA: TGTGCCAGCAGTGACTTGGGGCTTACTGAAGCTTTCTTT. Amino acids: CASSDLGLTEAFF. This chain connects TRBV2 to TRBJ1-1, with a possible D match to TRBD1 (5 bases). Trimming removed 3 bases at V and 5 bases at J, with 10 bases between. Per germline, CDR1 SNHLY and CDR2 FYNNEI. This CDR3 is built from 13 residues. The full variable domain, rest sourced from reference TRBV2 and TRBJ1-1, is EPEVTQTPSHQVTQMGQEVILRCVPISNHLYFYWYRQILGQKVEFLVSFYNNEISEKSEIFDDQFSVERPDGSNFTLKIRSTKLEDSAMYFCASSDLGLTEAFFGQGTRLTVV.

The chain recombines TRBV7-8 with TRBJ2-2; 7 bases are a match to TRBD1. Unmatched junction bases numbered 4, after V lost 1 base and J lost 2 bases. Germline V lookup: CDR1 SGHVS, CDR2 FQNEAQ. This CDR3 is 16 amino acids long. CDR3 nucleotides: TGTGCCAGCAGCTTAGGGGCAGGGGGTAACACCGGGGAGCTGTTTTTT. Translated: CASSLGAGGNTGELFF.

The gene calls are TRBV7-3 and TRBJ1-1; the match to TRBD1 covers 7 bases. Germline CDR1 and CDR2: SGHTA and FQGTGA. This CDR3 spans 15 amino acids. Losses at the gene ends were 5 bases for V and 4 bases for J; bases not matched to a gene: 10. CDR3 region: CASSPTGAPLTEAFF. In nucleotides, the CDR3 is TGTGCCAGCAGCCCAACAGGGGCACCACTCACTGAAGCTTTCTTT.

In DNA form, the CDR3 reads TGTGCCAGCAGTCCCAGGCTATTGGGCACTGAAGCTTTCTTT. Residues: CASSPRLLGTEAFF. The gene calls are TRBV2 and TRBJ1-1; D not resolved. Germline V gene sequence: CDR1 SNHLY, CDR2 FYNNEI. V was pared by 5 bases and J by 4 bases, with 14 bases between. The CDR3 is 14 residues long.

Written as DNA, the CDR3 is TGTGCCAGCAGCTTGGGGACACCCCGGGGGGAGACCCAGTACTTC. Its protein product is CASSLGTPRGETQYF. The chain uses TRBV5-5 and TRBJ2-5, with TRBD2 as a possible D gene (6 bases). The CDR3 consists of 15 residues. V lost 0 bases and J 5 bases, leaving 14 bases between the germline ends. Germline CDR1 is SGHKS and CDR2 is YYEKEE (reference sequence).

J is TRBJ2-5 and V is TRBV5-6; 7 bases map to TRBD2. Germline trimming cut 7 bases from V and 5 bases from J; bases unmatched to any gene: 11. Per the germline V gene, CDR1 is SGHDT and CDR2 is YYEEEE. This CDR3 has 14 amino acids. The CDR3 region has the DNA TGTGCCAGCTCCCTGGGGGGGAGAGGTGAGACCCAGTACTTC. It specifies CASSLGGRGETQYF.

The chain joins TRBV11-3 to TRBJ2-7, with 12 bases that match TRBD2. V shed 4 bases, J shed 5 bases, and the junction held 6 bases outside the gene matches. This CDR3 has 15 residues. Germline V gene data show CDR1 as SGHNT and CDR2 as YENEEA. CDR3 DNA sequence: TGTGCCAGCAGCTCCGGACTAGCGGGAAACCACGAGCAGTACTTC. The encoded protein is CASSSGLAGNHEQYF.

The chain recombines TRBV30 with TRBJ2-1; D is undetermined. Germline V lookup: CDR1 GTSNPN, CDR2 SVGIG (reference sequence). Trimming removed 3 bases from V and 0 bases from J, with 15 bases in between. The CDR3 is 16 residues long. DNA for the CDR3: TGTGCCTGGAGGGAAATAGCTCAGAGCTCCTACAATGAGCAGTTCTTC. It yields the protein CAWREIAQSSYNEQFF.

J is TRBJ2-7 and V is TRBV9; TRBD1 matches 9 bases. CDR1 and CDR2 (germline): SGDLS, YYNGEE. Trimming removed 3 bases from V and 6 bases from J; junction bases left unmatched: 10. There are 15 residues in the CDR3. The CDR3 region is CASSGGGQGISEQYF. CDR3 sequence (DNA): TGTGCCAGCAGCGGGGGGGGACAGGGTATCTCCGAGCAGTACTTC.

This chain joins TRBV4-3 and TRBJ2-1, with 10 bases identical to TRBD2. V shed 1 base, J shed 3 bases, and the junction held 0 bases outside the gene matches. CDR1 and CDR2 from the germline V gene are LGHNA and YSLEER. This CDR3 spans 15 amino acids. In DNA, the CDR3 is TGCGCCAGCAGCCAAGGGACTAGCGGCTACAATGAGCAGTTCTTC. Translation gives CASSQGTSGYNEQFF.

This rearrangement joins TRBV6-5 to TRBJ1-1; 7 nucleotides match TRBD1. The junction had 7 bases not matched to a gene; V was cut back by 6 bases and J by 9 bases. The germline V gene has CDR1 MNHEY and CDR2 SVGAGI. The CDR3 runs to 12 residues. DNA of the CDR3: TGTGCCAGCAGGGACCTGACAGGGAAAGCTTTCTTT. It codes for CASRDLTGKAFF.

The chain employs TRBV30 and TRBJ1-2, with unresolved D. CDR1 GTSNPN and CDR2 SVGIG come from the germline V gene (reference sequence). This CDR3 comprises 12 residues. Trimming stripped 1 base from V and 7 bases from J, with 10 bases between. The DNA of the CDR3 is TGTGCCTGGAGTGCGACTTCGGGTGGCTACACCTTC. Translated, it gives CAWSATSGGYTF.

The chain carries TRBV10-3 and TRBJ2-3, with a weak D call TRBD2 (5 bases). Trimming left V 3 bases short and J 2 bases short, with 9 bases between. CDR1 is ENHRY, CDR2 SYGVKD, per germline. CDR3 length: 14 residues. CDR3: CAISDSGSTDTQYF. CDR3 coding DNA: TGTGCCATCAGTGATTCGGGGTCCACAGATACGCAGTATTTT.